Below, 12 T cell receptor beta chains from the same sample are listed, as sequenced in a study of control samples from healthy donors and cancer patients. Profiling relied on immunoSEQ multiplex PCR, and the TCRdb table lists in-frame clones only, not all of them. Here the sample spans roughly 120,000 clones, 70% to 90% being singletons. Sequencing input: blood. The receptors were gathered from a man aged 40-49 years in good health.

CDR3 DNA sequence: TGTGCCAGCAGCCAAACTGGTGAAGCTTTCTTT. It codes for CASSQTGEAFF. V is TRBV3-1 (or the pseudogene TRBV3-2) and J is TRBJ1-1, with unresolved D. Deletions cut 2 bases from V and 7 bases from J, with 5 bases between. The germline V gene encodes CDR1 LGHDT and CDR2 YNNKEL (reference sequence). The CDR3 totals 11 residues.

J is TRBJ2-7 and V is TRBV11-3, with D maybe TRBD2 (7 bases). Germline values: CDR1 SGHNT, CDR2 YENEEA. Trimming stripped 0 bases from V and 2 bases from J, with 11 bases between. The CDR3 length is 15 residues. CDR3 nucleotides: TGTGCCAGCAGCTTAGAAGGAGGGGGGGCCTACGAGCAGTACTTC. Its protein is CASSLEGGGAYEQYF.

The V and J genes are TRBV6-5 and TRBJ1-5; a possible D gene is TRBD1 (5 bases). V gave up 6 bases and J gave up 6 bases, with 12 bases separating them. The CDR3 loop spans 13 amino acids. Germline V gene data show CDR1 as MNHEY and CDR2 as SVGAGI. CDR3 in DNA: TGTGCCAGCAGCTGGACGAGGGGTCAGCCCCAGCATTTT. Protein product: CASSWTRGQPQHF.

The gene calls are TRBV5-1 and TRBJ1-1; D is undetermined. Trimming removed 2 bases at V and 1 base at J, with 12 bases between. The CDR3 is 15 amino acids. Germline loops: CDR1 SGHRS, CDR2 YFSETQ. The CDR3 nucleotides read TGCGCCAGCAGCTTAGGGCAGGATGCGAACACTGAAGCTTTCTTT. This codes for CASSLGQDANTEAFF. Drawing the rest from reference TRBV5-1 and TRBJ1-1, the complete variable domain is KAGVTQTPRYLIKTRGQQVTLSCSPISGHRSVSWYQQTPGQGLQFLFEYFSETQRNKGNFPGRFSGRQFSNSRSEMNVSTLELGDSALYLCASSLGQDANTEAFFGQGTRLTVV.

CDR3 DNA: TGTGCCAGCAGCTCCCGTAGGAGGACAGGGGAAAACACCGGGGAGCTGTTTTTT. The encoded protein is CASSSRRRTGENTGELFF. This sequence joins TRBV7-9 and TRBJ2-2; 9 bases agree with TRBD1. The junction had 11 bases not matched to a gene; V was cut back by 4 bases and J by 2 bases. In germline, CDR1 is SEHNR, CDR2 FQNEAQ (reference sequence). CDR3 length: 18 amino acids.

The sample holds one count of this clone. The CDR3 DNA follows: TGCAGCGTTGAACCCCGCATCACTGAAGCTTTCTTT. Protein sequence: CSVEPRITEAFF. V usage is TRBV29-1 and J usage is TRBJ1-1, with D unclear. This CDR3 comprises 12 residues. Germline CDR1 is SQVTM and CDR2 is ANQGSEA. V lost 2 bases and J 4 bases, leaving 8 bases between the germline ends.

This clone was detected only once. DNA of the CDR3: TGTGCCACCCGAGGGGATAGCAATCAGCCCCAGCATTTT. Protein sequence: CATRGDSNQPQHF. The chain recombines TRBV15 with TRBJ1-5; maybe TRBD1 (5 bases). The CDR3 is 13 amino acids. Trimming cost V 8 bases and J 0 bases, with 8 bases left between them. Germline V gene data show CDR1 as LNHNV and CDR2 as YYDKDF (reference sequence).

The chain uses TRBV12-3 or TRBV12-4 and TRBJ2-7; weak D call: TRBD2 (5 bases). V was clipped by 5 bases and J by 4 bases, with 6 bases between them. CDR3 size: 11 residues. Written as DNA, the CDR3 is TGTGCCAGCAGTCCGGGGTACGAGCAGTACTTC. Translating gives CASSPGYEQYF.

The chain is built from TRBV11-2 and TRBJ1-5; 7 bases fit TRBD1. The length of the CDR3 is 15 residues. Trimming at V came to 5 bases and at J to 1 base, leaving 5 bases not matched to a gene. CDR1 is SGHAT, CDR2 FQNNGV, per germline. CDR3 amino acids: CASSEQGSSNQPQHF. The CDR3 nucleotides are TGTGCCAGCAGCGAACAGGGGAGCAGCAATCAGCCCCAGCATTTT.

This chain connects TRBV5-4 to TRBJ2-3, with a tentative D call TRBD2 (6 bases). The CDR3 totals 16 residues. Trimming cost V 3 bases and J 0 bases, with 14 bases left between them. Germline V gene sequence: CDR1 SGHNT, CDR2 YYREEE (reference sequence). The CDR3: CASSSRDLPSTDTQYF. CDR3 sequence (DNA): TGTGCCAGCAGCTCACGGGACTTGCCCAGCACAGATACGCAGTATTTT.

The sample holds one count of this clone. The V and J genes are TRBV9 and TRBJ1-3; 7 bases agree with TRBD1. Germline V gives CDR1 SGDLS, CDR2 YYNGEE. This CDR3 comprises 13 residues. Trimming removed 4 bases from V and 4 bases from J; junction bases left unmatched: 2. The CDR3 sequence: CASSPGQGNTIYF. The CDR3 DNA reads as TGTGCCAGCAGCCCGGGACAGGGAAACACCATATATTTT.

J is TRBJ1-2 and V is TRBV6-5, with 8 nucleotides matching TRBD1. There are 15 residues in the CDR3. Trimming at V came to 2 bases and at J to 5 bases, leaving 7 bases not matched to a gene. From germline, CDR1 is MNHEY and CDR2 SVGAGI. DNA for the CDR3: TGTGCCAGCAGTTACCGGGACAGGAGTACTTATGGCTACACCTTC. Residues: CASSYRDRSTYGYTF.